A selection of T cell receptor beta chains follows, all from one sample in a study of T-cell memory formation after mild COVID-19. TCRdb redid the calling of the 5' RACE reads with MiXCR, one entry per CDR3 protein. The sample consists of hundreds of thousands of distinct CDR3 sequences, over 15% of them appearing once. Material: PBMCs or a T cell subset sorted from them (not recorded which). These receptors were collected from an adult woman who had mild COVID-19 (a few samples of this study predate the infection). Cell type and time point are not known. Both conserved end residues are part of each CDR3. Fields, in order: V gene, D gene, clone size, J gene, CDR3 protein, CDR3 DNA. A D gene is named only where the DNA matches it firmly. Rows may omit the clone size; those that give it use once, few, many or a size class.

TRBV5-1	-	few	TRBJ2-7	CASSLSSGPPPAEQYF	TGCGCCAGCAGCCTAAGCTCGGGACCGCCGCCGGCCGAGCAGTACTTC
TRBV5-1	TRBD1	few	TRBJ1-5	CASSLARDRSSVYSNQPQHF	TGCGCCAGCAGCTTGGCCAGGGACAGGTCTAGCGTCTATAGCAATCAGCCCCAGCATTTT
TRBV20-1	TRBD1	few	TRBJ2-7	CSVAPGGNYEQYF	TGCAGTGTGGCGCCAGGGGGCAACTACGAGCAGTACTTC
TRBV5-1	TRBD2	few	TRBJ2-3	CASSPSPGGTDTQYF	TGCGCCAGCAGCCCCTCTCCGGGGGGTACGGATACGCAGTATTTT
TRBV15	TRBD1	many	TRBJ2-7	CATSRGQGAVEYEQYF	TGTGCCACCAGCAGAGGGCAGGGGGCAGTTGAGTACGAGCAGTACTTC
TRBV5-1	TRBD2	-	TRBJ2-7	CASSTGTTSGRAYEQYF	TGCGCCAGCAGCACAGGGACGACTAGCGGGAGGGCCTACGAGCAGTACTTC
TRBV5-1	TRBD2	-	TRBJ2-5	CASSILGGEETQYF	TGCGCCAGCAGCATACTGGGAGGGGAAGAGACCCAGTACTTC
TRBV6-1	-	-	TRBJ1-5	CASSGGGGRNQPQHF	TGTGCCAGCAGTGGGGGGGGGGGTCGGAATCAGCCCCAGCATTTT
TRBV7-9	-	-	TRBJ1-3	CASSLARAAGNTIYF	TGTGCCAGCAGCTTAGCCAGGGCAGCTGGAAACACCATATATTTT
TRBV9	TRBD1	many	TRBJ2-5	CASSATGWETQYF	TGTGCCAGCAGCGCGACAGGGTGGGAGACCCAGTACTTC
TRBV5-6	-	few	TRBJ1-1	CASSSLRGYTEAFF	TGTGCCAGCAGCTCCCTGCGGGGTTACACTGAAGCTTTCTTT
TRBV2	TRBD1	-	TRBJ1-5	CASSEDPQGGRNRPQHF	TGTGCCAGCAGTGAAGATCCTCAGGGGGGTCGCAATCGGCCCCAGCATTTT
TRBV5-1	-	-	TRBJ2-6	CASSFSAGVLSGANVLTF	TGCGCCAGCAGCTTTTCGGCAGGGGTCCTATCTGGGGCCAACGTCCTGACTTTC
TRBV19	-	-	TRBJ2-3	CASSKRGRADTQYF	TGTGCCAGTAGTAAACGGGGACGAGCGGATACGCAGTATTTT
TRBV4-3	-	few	TRBJ2-1	CASSQEIGTFQFF	TGCGCCAGCAGCCAAGAGATTGGGACCTTCCAGTTCTTC
TRBV20-1	-	few	TRBJ1-3	CSARDPSAGNTIYF	TGCAGTGCTAGAGACCCCTCAGCTGGAAACACCATATATTTT
TRBV11-2	-	-	TRBJ1-1	CASSYPTGMNTEAFF	TGTGCCAGCAGCTACCCGACAGGCATGAACACTGAAGCTTTCTTT
TRBV5-5	-	few	TRBJ2-5	CASSLGVTGTQYF	TGTGCCAGCAGCTTGGGAGTGACTGGGACCCAGTACTTC
TRBV6-2/TRBV6-3	-	few	TRBJ2-7	CASTDTRYEQYF	TGTGCCAGCACTGATACGCGCTACGAGCAGTACTTC
TRBV9	-	-	TRBJ2-7	CASSVGQQGYYEQYF	TGTGCCAGCAGCGTAGGACAACAGGGTTACTACGAGCAGTACTTC
TRBV18	TRBD1	-	TRBJ2-2	CASSLETGGVTGELFF	TGTGCCAGCTCACTAGAGACAGGGGGCGTCACCGGGGAGCTGTTTTTT
TRBV5-6	-	-	TRBJ1-2	CASSLFKAAWGGYTF	TGTGCCAGCAGCTTGTTTAAAGCCGCATGGGGTGGCTACACCTTC
TRBV3-1	-	-	TRBJ2-5	CASSPTIGETQYF	TGTGCCAGCAGCCCAACCATAGGGGAGACCCAGTACTTC
TRBV5-1	TRBD1	few	TRBJ2-6	CASSFLPGQRRLGANVLTF	TGCGCCAGCAGCTTTCTTCCGGGACAGCGAAGGTTAGGGGCCAACGTCCTGACTTTC
TRBV20-1	-	-	TRBJ2-7	CSAPKVSSSYEQYF	TGCAGTGCACCGAAGGTTTCTAGCTCCTACGAGCAGTACTTC
TRBV27	TRBD1	-	TRBJ1-5	CASRPGQGSNQPQHF	TGTGCCAGCAGACCCGGACAGGGTAGCAATCAGCCCCAGCATTTT
TRBV7-2	-	few	TRBJ2-2	CASSLDGLFTGELFF	TGTGCCAGCAGCTTAGACGGCTTATTCACCGGGGAGCTGTTTTTT
TRBV30	TRBD1	-	TRBJ2-7	CAWSVLRDRRAYEQYF	TGTGCCTGGAGTGTACTACGGGACAGGAGAGCCTACGAGCAGTACTTC
TRBV4-3	-	few	TRBJ1-1	CASSQESPGPWNTEAFF	TGCGCCAGCAGCCAAGAGAGCCCCGGGCCGTGGAACACTGAAGCTTTCTTT
TRBV18	-	few	TRBJ2-7	CASSPPSSGARTYEQYF	TGTGCCAGCTCACCACCTTCCTCGGGGGCTAGGACCTACGAGCAGTACTTC
TRBV7-9	-	-	TRBJ1-2	CASSLVGTKTRGYTF	TGTGCCAGCAGCTTAGTAGGCACGAAGACCCGTGGCTACACCTTC